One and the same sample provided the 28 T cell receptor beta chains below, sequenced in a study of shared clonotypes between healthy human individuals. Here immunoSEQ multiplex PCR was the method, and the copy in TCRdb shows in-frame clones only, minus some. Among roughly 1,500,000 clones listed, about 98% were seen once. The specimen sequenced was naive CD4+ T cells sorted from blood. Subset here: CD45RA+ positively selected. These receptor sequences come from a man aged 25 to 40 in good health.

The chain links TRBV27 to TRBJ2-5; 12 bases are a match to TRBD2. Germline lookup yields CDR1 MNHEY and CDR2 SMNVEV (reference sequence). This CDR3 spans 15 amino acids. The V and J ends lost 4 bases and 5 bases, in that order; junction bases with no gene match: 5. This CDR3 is CASSSRLAGGETQYF. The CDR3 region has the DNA TGTGCCAGCAGTTCCCGGCTAGCGGGAGGGGAGACCCAGTACTTC.

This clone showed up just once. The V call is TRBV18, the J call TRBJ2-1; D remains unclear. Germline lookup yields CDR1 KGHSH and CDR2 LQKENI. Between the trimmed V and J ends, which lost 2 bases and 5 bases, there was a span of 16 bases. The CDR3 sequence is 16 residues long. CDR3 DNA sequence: TGTGCCAGCTCACCAAGGTCCAGGACCTTACACAATGAGCAGTTCTTC. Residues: CASSPRSRTLHNEQFF.

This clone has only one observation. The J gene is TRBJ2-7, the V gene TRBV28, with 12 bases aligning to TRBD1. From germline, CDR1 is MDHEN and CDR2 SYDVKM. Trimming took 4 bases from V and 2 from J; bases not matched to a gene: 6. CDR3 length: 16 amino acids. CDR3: CASSSPGTGGPYEQYF. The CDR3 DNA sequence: TGTGCCAGCAGTTCCCCGGGGACAGGGGGCCCCTACGAGCAGTACTTC.

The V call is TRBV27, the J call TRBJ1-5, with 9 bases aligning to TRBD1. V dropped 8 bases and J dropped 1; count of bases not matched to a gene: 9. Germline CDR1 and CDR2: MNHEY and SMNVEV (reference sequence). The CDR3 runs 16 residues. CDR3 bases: TGTGCCAGCGGCCGACAGGGGGGAATAAGCAATCAGCCCCAGCATTTT. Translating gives CASGRQGGISNQPQHF.

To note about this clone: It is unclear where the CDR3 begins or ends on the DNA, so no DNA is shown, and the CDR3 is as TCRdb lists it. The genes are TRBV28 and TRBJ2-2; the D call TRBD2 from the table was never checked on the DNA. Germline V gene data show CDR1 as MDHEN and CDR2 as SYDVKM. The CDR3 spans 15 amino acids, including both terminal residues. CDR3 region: CASSTSGLGTGELFF.

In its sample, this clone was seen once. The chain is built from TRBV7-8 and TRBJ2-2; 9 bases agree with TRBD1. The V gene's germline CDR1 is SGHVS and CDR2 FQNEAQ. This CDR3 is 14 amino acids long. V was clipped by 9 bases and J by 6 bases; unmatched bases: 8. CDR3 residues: CASVRDRVSGELFF. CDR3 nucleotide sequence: TGTGCCAGTGTCCGGGACAGGGTATCCGGGGAGCTGTTTTTT.

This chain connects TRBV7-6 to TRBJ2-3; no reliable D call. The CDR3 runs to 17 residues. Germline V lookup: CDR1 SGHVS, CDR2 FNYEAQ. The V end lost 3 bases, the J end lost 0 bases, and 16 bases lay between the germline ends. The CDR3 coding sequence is TGTGCCAGCAGCTTCCGGGCCCCAACTATGAGCACAGATACGCAGTATTTT. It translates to CASSFRAPTMSTDTQYF.

The CDR3 here is CASTGDRGPSQETQYF. DNA of the CDR3: TGTGCCAGCACCGGAGACAGGGGGCCCTCTCAAGAGACCCAGTACTTC. The chain uses TRBV25-1 and TRBJ2-5; TRBD1 matches 10 bases. The CDR3 is 16 residues long. After removal of 7 bases from V and 2 bases from J, the junction contained 10 bases not matched to a gene. Germline V gene lookup returns CDR1 MGHDK and CDR2 SYGVNS.

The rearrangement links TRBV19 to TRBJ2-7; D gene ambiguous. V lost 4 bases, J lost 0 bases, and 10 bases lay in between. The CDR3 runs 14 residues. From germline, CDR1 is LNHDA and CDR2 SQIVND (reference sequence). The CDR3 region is CASSNGDYSYEQYF. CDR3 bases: TGTGCCAGTAGTAATGGGGATTACTCCTACGAGCAGTACTTC.

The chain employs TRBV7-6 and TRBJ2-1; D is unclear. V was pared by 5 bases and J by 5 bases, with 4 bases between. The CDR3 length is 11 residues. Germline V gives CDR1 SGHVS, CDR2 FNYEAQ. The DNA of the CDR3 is TGTGCCAGCAGCGGGAACAATGAGCAGTTCTTC. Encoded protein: CASSGNNEQFF.

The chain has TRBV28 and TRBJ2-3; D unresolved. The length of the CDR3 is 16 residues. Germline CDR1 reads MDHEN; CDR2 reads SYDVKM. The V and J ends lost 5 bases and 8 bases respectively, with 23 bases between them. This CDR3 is CASSLRTGSLTVTQYF. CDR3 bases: TGTGCCAGCAGTCTCCGGACGGGCTCCCTCACTGTTACGCAGTATTTT.

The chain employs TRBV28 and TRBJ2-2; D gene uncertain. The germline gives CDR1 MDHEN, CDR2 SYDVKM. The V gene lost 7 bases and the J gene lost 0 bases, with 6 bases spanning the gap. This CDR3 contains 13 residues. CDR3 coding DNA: TGTGCCAGCACCAGCCCGAACACCGGGGAGCTGTTTTTT. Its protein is CASTSPNTGELFF.

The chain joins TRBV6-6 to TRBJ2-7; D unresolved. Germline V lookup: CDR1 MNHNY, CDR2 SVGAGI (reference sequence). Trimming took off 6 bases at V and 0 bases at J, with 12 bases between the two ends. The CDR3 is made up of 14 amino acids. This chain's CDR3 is CASSEFESSYEQYF. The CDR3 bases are TGTGCCAGCAGCGAGTTTGAATCCTCCTACGAGCAGTACTTC.

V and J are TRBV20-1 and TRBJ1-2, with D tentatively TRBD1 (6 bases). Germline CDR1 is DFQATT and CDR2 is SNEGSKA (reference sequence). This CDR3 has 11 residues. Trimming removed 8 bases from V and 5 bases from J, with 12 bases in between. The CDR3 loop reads CSYYRVYGYTF. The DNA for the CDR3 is TGCAGTTACTACAGGGTATATGGCTACACCTTC.

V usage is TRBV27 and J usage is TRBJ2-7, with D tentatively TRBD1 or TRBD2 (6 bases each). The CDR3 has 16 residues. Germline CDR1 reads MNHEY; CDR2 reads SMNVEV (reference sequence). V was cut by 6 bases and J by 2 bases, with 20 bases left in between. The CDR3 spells CASSSLGGHKAYEQYF. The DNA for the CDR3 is TGTGCCAGCAGCTCCCTCGGGGGCCATAAGGCCTACGAGCAGTACTTC.

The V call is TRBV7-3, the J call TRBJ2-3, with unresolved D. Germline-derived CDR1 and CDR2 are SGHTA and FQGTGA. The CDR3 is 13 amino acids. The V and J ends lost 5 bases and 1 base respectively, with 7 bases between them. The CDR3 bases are TGTGCCAGCAGCCAAGTTGGCACAGATACGCAGTATTTT. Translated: CASSQVGTDTQYF.

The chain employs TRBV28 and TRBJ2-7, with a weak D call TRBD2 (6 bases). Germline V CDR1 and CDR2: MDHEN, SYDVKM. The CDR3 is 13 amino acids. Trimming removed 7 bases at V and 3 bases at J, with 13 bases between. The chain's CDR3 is CASIRRDHYEQYF. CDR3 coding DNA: TGTGCCAGCATCCGGCGGGATCACTACGAGCAGTACTTC.

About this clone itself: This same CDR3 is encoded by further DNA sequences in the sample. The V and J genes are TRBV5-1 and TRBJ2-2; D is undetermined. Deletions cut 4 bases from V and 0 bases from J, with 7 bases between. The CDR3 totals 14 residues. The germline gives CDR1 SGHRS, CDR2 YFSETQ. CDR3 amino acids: CASSTDSNTGELFF. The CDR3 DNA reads TGCGCCAGCAGCACCGACTCGAACACCGGGGAGCTGTTTTTT.

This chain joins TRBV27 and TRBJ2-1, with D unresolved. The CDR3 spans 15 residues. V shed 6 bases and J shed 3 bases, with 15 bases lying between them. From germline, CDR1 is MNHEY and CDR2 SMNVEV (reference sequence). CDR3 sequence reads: CASSSRYRVYNEQFF. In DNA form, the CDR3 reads TGTGCCAGCAGCAGTCGGTATAGAGTCTACAATGAGCAGTTCTTC.

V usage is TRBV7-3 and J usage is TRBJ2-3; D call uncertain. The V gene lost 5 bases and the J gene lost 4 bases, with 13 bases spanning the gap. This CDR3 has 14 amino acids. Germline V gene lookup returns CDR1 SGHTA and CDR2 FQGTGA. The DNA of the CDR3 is TGTGCCAGCAGCCCCCTCTCCTCATCAGATACGCAGTATTTT. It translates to CASSPLSSSDTQYF.

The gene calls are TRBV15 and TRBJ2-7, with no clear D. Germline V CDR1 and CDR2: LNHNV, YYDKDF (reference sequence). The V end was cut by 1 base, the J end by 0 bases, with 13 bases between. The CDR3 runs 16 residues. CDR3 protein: CATSRGGRQLSYEQYF. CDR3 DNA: TGTGCCACCAGCAGAGGTGGCCGGCAGCTCTCCTACGAGCAGTACTTC.

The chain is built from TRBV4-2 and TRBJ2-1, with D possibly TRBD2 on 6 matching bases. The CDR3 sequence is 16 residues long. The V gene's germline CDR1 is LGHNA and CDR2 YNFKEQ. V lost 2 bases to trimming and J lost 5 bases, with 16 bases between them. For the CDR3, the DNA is TGTGCCAGCAGCCAAACGGGGACTCCACCCAACAATGAGCAGTTCTTC. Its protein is CASSQTGTPPNNEQFF.

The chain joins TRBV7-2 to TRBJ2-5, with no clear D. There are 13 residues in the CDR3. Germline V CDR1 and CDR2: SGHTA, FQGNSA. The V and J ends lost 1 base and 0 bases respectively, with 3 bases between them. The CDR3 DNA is TGTGCCAGCAGCTTAGGAGACCAAGAGACCCAGTACTTC. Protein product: CASSLGDQETQYF.

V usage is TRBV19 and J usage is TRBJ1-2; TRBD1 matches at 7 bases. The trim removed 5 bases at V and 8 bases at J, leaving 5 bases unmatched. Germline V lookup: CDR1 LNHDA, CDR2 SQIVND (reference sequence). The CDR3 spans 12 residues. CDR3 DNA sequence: TGTGCCAGTAGTTTAAGGACAGGCGGCTACACCTTC. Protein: CASSLRTGGYTF.

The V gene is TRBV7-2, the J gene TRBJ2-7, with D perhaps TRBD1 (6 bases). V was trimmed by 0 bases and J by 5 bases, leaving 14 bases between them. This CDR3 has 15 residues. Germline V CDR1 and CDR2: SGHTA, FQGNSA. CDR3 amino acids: CASSLATGIKDEQYF. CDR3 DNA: TGTGCCAGCAGCTTAGCCACAGGGATCAAGGACGAGCAGTACTTC.

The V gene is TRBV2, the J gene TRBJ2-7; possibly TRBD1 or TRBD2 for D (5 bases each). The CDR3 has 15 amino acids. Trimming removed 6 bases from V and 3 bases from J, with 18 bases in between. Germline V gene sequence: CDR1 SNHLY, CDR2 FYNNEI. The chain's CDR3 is CASRKRDLGDYEQYF. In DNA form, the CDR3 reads TGTGCCAGCAGGAAAAGGGACCTCGGGGACTACGAGCAGTACTTC.

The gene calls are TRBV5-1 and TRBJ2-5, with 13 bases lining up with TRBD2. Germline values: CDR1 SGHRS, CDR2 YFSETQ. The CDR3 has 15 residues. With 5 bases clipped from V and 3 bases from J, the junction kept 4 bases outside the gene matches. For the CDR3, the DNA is TGCGCCAGCAGAAGAGGACTAGCGGGAGAAGAGACCCAGTACTTC. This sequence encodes CASRRGLAGEETQYF.

CDR3 in amino acids: CASSSTGAPYEQYF. The CDR3 DNA reads TGTGCCAGCAGTTCGACAGGGGCCCCCTACGAGCAGTACTTC. The chain combines TRBV27 with TRBJ2-7; 8 bases line up with TRBD1. The length of the CDR3 is 14 residues. Germline V gene lookup returns CDR1 MNHEY and CDR2 SMNVEV (reference sequence). Trimming at V came to 4 bases and at J to 2 bases, leaving 4 bases not matched to a gene.